This TCR beta chain is drawn from a study of tumor-infiltrating lymphocytes in primary liver carcinoma. Looking at the study overall: The patients presented with primary liver carcinoma, which was managed through surgical resection. Patients were both men and women, whose ages ran from 30 to 69 years.

This CDR3 has 16 amino acids. Germline loops: CDR1 MNHEY, CDR2 SVGAGI. The study, taken as a whole, reports: Tumor-adjacent and tumor-blood pairs shared a smaller degree of overlap than tumor region pairs.

Concerning this clonotype itself: Its target is unknown. An end of the junction differs from the germline gene, which may be a read error.

For blood RNA, unsorted whole blood served as the source, and germline DNA was extracted too. Starting from 500 ng of total RNA, TCR beta cDNA was produced with a primer in the constant region. Construction of TCR beta libraries relied on three successive nested multiplex PCR rounds employing slightly modified ARM-PCR. For around 10 cycles apiece, the opening two PCR rounds ran with TRBV1-TRBV30 forward primers and a C-beta reverse primer. One entry per CDR3 protein results from TCRdb running MiXCR on the multiplex PCR reads. The table lists some 320,000 distinct CDR3 sequences, 65% of them singletons.

The sequence was collected from a man aged 35-49 years with primary liver carcinoma and hepatitis B virus infection. The sequenced sample consisted of peripheral blood. The chain carries TRBV6-5 and TRBJ2-6; TRBD1 is a possible D gene (5 bases). As DNA, the CDR3 is TGTGCCAGCAGATACCTCACGGGCTCTGGGGCCAACGTCCTGCCTTTC. It yields the protein CASRYLTGSGANVLPF.